A single sample is the source of the 18 T cell receptor beta chains below, sequenced in a study of post-analysis software for immune sequencing data. Sequencing libraries made from TCR beta cDNA carried unique molecular identifiers. In TCRdb, the PCR reads were re-called with MiXCR into one record per CDR3 protein. The data contain about 210,000 distinct CDR3 sequences, 25% to 35% of them singletons. Points from the study as a whole: Five or six TRBV segments, TRBV5-6, TRBV5-1 and TRBV20-1 among them, were found more frequent in patients than controls.

Their target antigens are unknown. Sequencing used blood. These receptors were collected from a girl younger than 18 with multiple sclerosis.

This clonotype was counted between two and nine times. The chain recombines TRBV24-1 with TRBJ2-1; the match to TRBD2 covers 8 bases. The V gene end was trimmed by 5 bases and the J gene end by 6 bases; junction bases not matched to a gene: 8. From germline, CDR1 is KGHDR and CDR2 SFDVKD. The CDR3 has 15 amino acids. The CDR3 protein is CATSGSGTLSNEQFF. The CDR3 DNA reads as TGTGCCACCAGTGGTAGCGGGACACTCTCCAATGAGCAGTTCTTC.

The sample holds many counts of this clonotype. This sequence joins TRBV27 and TRBJ2-5; 7 bases line up with TRBD2. From germline, CDR1 is MNHEY and CDR2 SMNVEV (reference sequence). The CDR3 spans 15 residues. V trimming: 1 base; J trimming: 5 bases; junction bases outside the gene matches: 7. The DNA of the CDR3 is TGTGCCAGCAGTTTATTTGCGGGAGCAGGCGAGACCCAGTACTTC. Its translation: CASSLFAGAGETQYF.

In its sample, this clonotype was seen a few times. V gene TRBV28 combines with J gene TRBJ1-2, with no clear D. Trimming shortened V by 1 base and J by 3 bases, and 6 bases separated the two germline ends. The CDR3 is 13 amino acids. Germline V gene lookup returns CDR1 MDHEN and CDR2 SYDVKM. Written as DNA, the CDR3 is TGTGCCAGCAGTTTATACGGATACTATGGCTACACCTTC. Translation gives CASSLYGYYGYTF.

The chain has TRBV27 and TRBJ2-5, with 14 bases matching TRBD2. The CDR3 covers 16 residues. The ends lost 4 bases at V and 11 bases at J; junction bases unmatched: 12. Per germline, CDR1 MNHEY and CDR2 SMNVEV (reference sequence). The CDR3: CASSSLTSGRGNEQYF. The CDR3 DNA sequence: TGTGCCAGCAGTTCCCTGACTAGCGGGAGGGGGAATGAGCAGTACTTC.

This clonotype was recorded a few times. The chain is built from TRBV18 and TRBJ1-2, with TRBD1 identical over 8 bases. From germline, CDR1 is KGHSH and CDR2 LQKENI. CDR3 length: 15 amino acids. The ends lost 1 base at V and 5 bases at J; junction bases unmatched: 6. The DNA of the CDR3 is TGTGCCAGCTCACCACGGGGACAGGTCAATTATGGCTACACCTTC. Amino acids: CASSPRGQVNYGYTF.

Only a few counts were recorded for this clonotype. The rearrangement joins TRBV5-1 to TRBJ2-3; 14 bases map to TRBD2. The J segment lost 3 bases and the V segment lost 3 bases, leaving 3 bases of the junction unmatched. Germline V CDR1 and CDR2: SGHRS, YFSETQ. This CDR3 region has 16 residues. CDR3 loop: CASSSRTSGGTDTQYF. CDR3 sequence (DNA): TGCGCCAGCAGCTCGCGGACTAGCGGGGGGACAGATACGCAGTATTTT.

A remark on this clonotype: With a much larger clone just one base away, this may be a read error. In DNA, the CDR3 is TGTGCCAGCGAACCGAATCGTCTCTACAATGAGCAGGTCTTC. It yields the protein CASEPNRLYNEQVF. The chain uses TRBV6-2 or TRBV6-3 and TRBJ2-1; D gene uncertain. Germline V gives CDR1 MNHEY, CDR2 SVGEGT. The CDR3 spans 14 residues.

The chain carries TRBV5-1 and TRBJ2-3; D possibly uses TRBD1 or TRBD2 (6 bases each). V was clipped by 5 bases and J by 1 base, with 14 bases between them. The CDR3 totals 15 residues. Germline V gene lookup returns CDR1 SGHRS and CDR2 YFSETQ. Here the CDR3 reads CASSGGRVGTDTQYF. CDR3 in DNA: TGCGCCAGCAGTGGGGGGCGCGTGGGCACAGATACGCAGTATTTT.

This chain joins TRBV5-1 and TRBJ2-1; 9 bases agree with TRBD1. This CDR3 spans 15 amino acids. The germline gives CDR1 SGHRS, CDR2 YFSETQ. The V and J ends lost 2 bases and 8 bases, in that order; junction bases with no gene match: 8. The CDR3 DNA is TGCGCCAGCAGCTTCACCCCGGGACAGGGTGATGAGCAGTTCTTC. Translation: CASSFTPGQGDEQFF.

Note on this clonotype: One end of the junction is discordant with germline, which a read error may explain. The chain employs TRBV27 and TRBJ2-1, with D hard to call. CDR3 length: 16 amino acids. CDR1 and CDR2 from the germline V gene are MNHEY and SMNVEV (reference sequence). CDR3 in amino acids: CANSTSLRTIYNEQFF. The DNA for the CDR3 is TGTGCCAACAGTACATCGTTGAGGACCATCTACAATGAGCAGTTCTTC.

Worth noting for this clonotype: With a much larger clone just one base away, this may be a read error. The chain carries TRBV29-1 and TRBJ2-3; D unresolved. CDR3 length: 13 residues. With 3 bases removed from V and 3 bases from J, the gap between germline ends came to 10 bases. CDR1 and CDR2 (germline): SQVTM, ANQGSEA. The CDR3 nucleotides are TGCAGCGTTGAGAGACGGGCAACAGATACGCAGTATTTT. Protein sequence: CSVERRATDTQYF.

Ten or more counts support this clonotype. This chain links TRBV20-1 with TRBJ2-3; TRBD2 aligns across 10 bases. V was pared by 3 bases and J by 4 bases, with 1 base of the junction left unmatched. The CDR3 has 13 residues. Germline CDR1 DFQATT, CDR2 SNEGSKA (reference sequence). For the CDR3, the DNA is TGCAGTGCTAGGCTAGCGGGAGCAGATACGCAGTATTTT. Translating it yields CSARLAGADTQYF.

The chain has TRBV2 and TRBJ2-1, with 8 bases identical to TRBD2. This CDR3 is built from 18 residues. With V trimmed by 7 bases and J by 6 bases, 20 bases remained unmatched. CDR1 is SNHLY, CDR2 FYNNEI, per germline. CDR3 sequence reads: CASTPGLGAIVGVNEQFF. CDR3 in DNA: TGTGCCAGCACCCCGGGACTAGGGGCCATAGTTGGCGTCAATGAGCAGTTCTTC.

This clonotype was seen more than once but under ten times. The chain is built from TRBV25-1 and TRBJ1-2, with no clear D. There are 14 residues in the CDR3. Germline V gene lookup returns CDR1 MGHDK and CDR2 SYGVNS. The ends were cut back, 2 bases at V and 4 bases at J, with 11 bases in the middle. CDR3 sequence (DNA): TGTGCCAGCAGTGAAGGGGTACAGCTCTATGGCTACACCTTC. Amino acids: CASSEGVQLYGYTF.

This chain connects TRBV6-5 to TRBJ1-1; 9 bases align to TRBD1. The germline V gene has CDR1 MNHEY and CDR2 SVGAGI. Germline trimming cut 7 bases from V and 5 bases from J; bases unmatched to any gene: 8. CDR3 size: 14 residues. CDR3 amino acids: CASKLGQGWTEAFF. DNA for the CDR3: TGTGCCAGCAAGCTAGGACAGGGGTGGACTGAAGCTTTCTTT.

This clonotype was seen more than once but under ten times. V usage is TRBV5-1 and J usage is TRBJ2-1, with 7 bases lining up with TRBD1. The CDR3 covers 13 residues. Germline V CDR1 and CDR2: SGHRS, YFSETQ. Trimming cost V 4 bases and J 10 bases; bases outside gene matches: 8. CDR3 sequence reads: CASSLGDRLEQFF. For the CDR3, the DNA is TGCGCCAGCAGCCTTGGGGACAGACTAGAGCAGTTCTTC.

As to this clonotype: This sequence may be a read error, since a much larger clone differs from it by one base. This sequence joins TRBV11-1 and TRBJ2-7; no clear D gene. Looked up from germline, CDR1 is SGHAT and CDR2 is FQDESV (reference sequence). The CDR3 loop spans 14 amino acids. The germline V and J ends were trimmed by 1 base and 3 bases, with 10 bases remaining between them. The CDR3 protein is CASSLGRNRYEQYF. The DNA for the CDR3 is TGTGCCAGCAGCTTAGGTCGGAACCGCTACGAGCAGTACTTC.

This clonotype was counted between two and nine times. The chain is built from TRBV5-1 and TRBJ1-4; D gene uncertain. The germline CDR1 and CDR2 sequences are SGHRS and YFSETQ. Trimming removed 0 bases from V and 3 bases from J, with 9 bases in between. CDR3 length: 15 residues. CDR3: CASSLVSGSNEKLFF. CDR3 nucleotides: TGCGCCAGCAGCTTGGTATCGGGGTCTAATGAAAAACTGTTTTTT.